This TCR beta chain was identified during a study of blood T cell repertoires in COVID-19. Trimming pared 0 bases from V and 7 bases from J, leaving 10 bases between. Germline V CDR1 and CDR2: SGHVS, FNYEAQ. This CDR3 is 14 amino acids long. Only in-frame clones appear in the TCRdb table, and some are missing; sequencing was by immunoSEQ multiplex PCR. Here the sample spans tens of thousands of clones, around 89% being singletons. The V and J genes are TRBV7-6 and TRBJ2-1, with a weak D call TRBD2 (5 bases). This clonotype was sampled from a human donor in a cohort sampled during active COVID-19. Sequencing input: peripheral blood. CDR3 DNA sequence: TGTGCCAGCAGCTTAGCCGGTGGGAGTAATGAGCAGTTCTTC. As protein: CASSLAGGSNEQFF.